This T cell receptor beta chain was retrieved from a study of T cell changes during pregnancy in multiple sclerosis (dated by TCRdb to the late 2010s). About the investigation overall: The study looked at changes in the T cell repertoire across pregnancy in women with multiple sclerosis.

Taken from the germline V gene, the CDR1 and CDR2 loops are SGHRS and YFSETQ. From the cysteine through the phenylalanine, the CDR3 covers 14 amino acids. The only DNA kept is the CDR3, 42 bases in frame from the first base. Clipping removes 4 bases from V and 4 bases from J, with 5 as the unmatched junction base count. The library was generated by the immunoSEQ multiplex PCR assay. In TCRdb, the immuneACCESS table is reduced to in-frame sequences with V and J assigned. These tables do not hold every clone; where another copy was compared, an unresolved V gene accounts for under half, and the others remain unexplained. The sample contains about 100,000 clones, just under 95% of them found a single time. Clones ranked in the top ten supply just under 0.8% of the sample. Of note for this clone: There is no known antigen for this receptor. No per-base quality is available; no much larger clone lies one base away. Other DNA sequences within the sample encode an identical CDR3.

The receptor comes from a female donor in good health, enrolled as a control in a pregnancy study. The sequencing used peripheral blood, collected in the third trimester of pregnancy. The rearranged segments are TRBV5-1 and TRBJ1-3, and 7 junctional nucleotides match TRBD1. The DNA sequence is given as TGCGCCAGCAGCCCCGACAGGGCCGGAAACACCATATATTTT. The resulting protein is CASSPDRAGNTIYF.